The next 14 T cell receptor beta chains were all read from a single sample in a study of glioma-infiltrating T cells. Using RNA template, CDR3s of TCR alpha and beta were amplified with iRepertoire arm-PCR. TCRdb re-analysed the multiplex PCR reads in MiXCR, keeping a single row per CDR3 protein. The sample includes about 93,000 distinct CDR3 sequences, about 37% seen only once; the top ten take approximately 38%. The sample taken for sequencing was glioma tissue, nonneoplastic brain tissue, or PBMCs (not recorded which). These receptor sequences come from a human donor with low-grade glioma or glioblastoma, undergoing nonglioma brain surgery, or in good health (not recorded which).

This clonotype was detected only once. A read error may produce the germline difference seen at one junction end. The DNA for the CDR3 is TGTGCCGCCAGAGAGGGAGGATTTCCAGATCCGCAGTACTTT. Its translation is CAAREGGFPDPQYF. The chain couples TRBV10-3 to TRBJ2-3, with D possibly matching TRBD2 (6 bases). CDR1 ENHRY and CDR2 SYGVKD come from the germline V gene. The CDR3 is 14 residues long.

CDR3 nucleotide sequence: TGCGCCAGTACCCAAACGGACAGAGGCCCTGAAGCTTTCTTT. Amino acids: CASTQTDRGPEAFF. This chain links TRBV4-1 with TRBJ1-1, with D possibly being TRBD1 (6 bases). Trimming stripped 9 bases from V and 6 bases from J, with 20 bases between. The CDR3 covers 14 residues. The germline V gene encodes CDR1 MGHRA and CDR2 YSYEKL.

This clonotype was observed many times. This chain links TRBV4-1 with TRBJ2-7, with 11 bases identical to TRBD2. The CDR3 loop spans 15 amino acids. With 6 bases clipped from V and 3 bases from J, the junction kept 7 bases outside the gene matches. Germline values: CDR1 MGHRA, CDR2 YSYEKL. Here the CDR3 reads CASSHTGLADYEQYF. CDR3 sequence (DNA): TGCGCCAGCAGTCACACGGGACTAGCGGACTACGAGCAGTACTTC.

The gene calls are TRBV6-2 or TRBV6-3 and TRBJ2-7; D uncertain. Germline V CDR1 and CDR2: MNHEY, SVGEGT. The CDR3 is 18 amino acids. With 1 base removed from V and 5 bases from J, the gap between germline ends came to 24 bases. CDR3 sequence reads: CASSYLALTPTLYNEQYF. In DNA form, the CDR3 reads TGTGCCAGCAGTTACTTGGCCCTGACGCCCACCCTTTACAACGAGCAGTACTTC.

This clonotype was counted many times. J is TRBJ2-3 and V is TRBV24-1; D unresolved. Germline assignment: CDR1 KGHDR and CDR2 SFDVKD. Trimming left V 4 bases short and J 6 bases short, with 16 bases between. The CDR3 is 15 amino acids. The CDR3 DNA reads TGTGCCACCAGTGACCGCTATGACCCCTTGGATACGCAGTATTTT. It is translated as CATSDRYDPLDTQYF.

The chain links TRBV9 to TRBJ2-3; 7 bases line up with TRBD1. The V and J ends lost 6 bases and 4 bases, in that order; junction bases with no gene match: 11. Germline values: CDR1 SGDLS, CDR2 YYNGEE. The CDR3 has 15 residues. In nucleotides, the CDR3 is TGTGCCAGCATCCCAATTAGGGGGCCCGCAGATACGCAGTATTTT. Protein sequence: CASIPIRGPADTQYF.

This clonotype appeared many times. CDR3 protein: CASSGQGRQDTQYF. The CDR3 coding sequence is TGTGCCAGCAGCGGACAGGGAAGGCAAGATACGCAGTATTTT. This chain links TRBV5-4 with TRBJ2-3, with TRBD1 matching over 8 bases. The germline CDR1 and CDR2 sequences are SGHNT and YYREEE (reference sequence). CDR3 length: 14 residues. With V trimmed by 4 bases and J by 5 bases, 6 bases remained unmatched.

The sample holds many counts of this clonotype. The chain combines TRBV19 with TRBJ2-5; maybe TRBD2 (5 bases). Deletions cut 5 bases from V and 1 base from J, with 8 bases between. The CDR3 covers 13 residues. Germline CDR1 is LNHDA and CDR2 is SQIVND (reference sequence). The CDR3 region has the DNA TGTGCCAGTAGTGGAGGACGCCAAGAGACCCAGTACTTC. It specifies CASSGGRQETQYF.

About this clonotype itself: One base away lies a much larger clone, so this may be a sequencing read error. V is TRBV5-1 and J is TRBJ2-1; tentative D call: TRBD1 (6 bases). Germline V lookup: CDR1 SGHRS, CDR2 YFSETQ. The CDR3 sequence is 18 residues long. The CDR3 reads CARSSDSLGLGSYNEQFF. CDR3 sequence (DNA): TGCGCCAGGAGCTCGGACAGTTTAGGGCTAGGGTCCTACAATGAGCAGTTCTTC.

Details on this clonotype: At one boundary the junction diverges from the germline segment, which might be a read error. The V call is TRBV6-1, the J call TRBJ2-1; D gene ambiguous. This CDR3 spans 15 amino acids. CDR1 MNHNS and CDR2 SASEGT come from the germline V gene. The CDR3 spells CASSFNPASSNGQFF. As DNA, the CDR3 is TGTGCCAGCTCTTTTAACCCAGCAAGCTCCAATGGGCAGTTCTTC.

This clonotype was observed many times. The rearrangement joins TRBV29-1 to TRBJ2-1, with TRBD2 matching over 7 bases. Trimming took 6 bases from V and 0 from J; bases not matched to a gene: 2. Germline V gene sequence: CDR1 SQVTM, CDR2 ANQGSEA. The CDR3 is 13 residues long. The CDR3, as DNA: TGCAGCGTGGGGGGGGGCTCCTACAATGAGCAGTTCTTC. Protein product: CSVGGGSYNEQFF.

Concerning this clonotype itself: Since a much larger clone is just one base distant, this may be a read error. The chain employs TRBV7-9 and TRBJ1-4; tentative D call: TRBD1 (6 bases). This CDR3 spans 15 amino acids. CDR1 SEHNR and CDR2 FQNEAQ come from the germline V gene (reference sequence). The CDR3 loop reads CASSPRGALNVKLFF. The CDR3 DNA follows: TGTGCCAGCAGCCCCCGGGGGGCCCTTAATGTAAAACTGTTTTTT. The full variable domain, in which reference TRBV7-9 and TRBJ1-4 provide the parts outside the CDR3, is DTGVSQNPRHKITKRGQNVTFRCDPISEHNRLYWYRQTLGQGPEFLTYFQNEAQLEKSRLLSDRFSAERPKGSFSTLEIQRTEQGDSAMYLCASSPRGALNVKLFFGSGTQLSVL.

The rearrangement uses TRBV6-1 and TRBJ2-1, with a tentative D call TRBD1 (7 bases). Germline V gene data show CDR1 as MNHNS and CDR2 as SASEGT. This CDR3 has 14 amino acids. The V gene lost 8 bases and the J gene lost 0 bases, with 11 bases spanning the gap. The CDR3 DNA reads TGTGCCAGCGCTCAGGGGGGCTCCTACAATGAGCAGTTCTTC. Translated: CASAQGGSYNEQFF.

About this clonotype itself: A much larger clone lies one base from this, so it may be a read error. This rearrangement joins TRBV7-2 to TRBJ2-1; 12 bases fit TRBD2. The junction had 5 bases not matched to a gene; V was cut back by 5 bases and J by 9 bases. CDR3 length: 14 amino acids. Per germline, CDR1 SGHTA and CDR2 FQGNSA. Written as DNA, the CDR3 is TGTGCCAGCAGCACGGGACTAGCGGGTTTTGAGCAGTTCTTC. Its protein product is CASSTGLAGFEQFF.